This paragraph reports one TCR beta chain. The record originates from a study of cytomegalovirus exposure and HLA in healthy donors. Turning to the study itself: Earlier, 117 million unique TCR beta sequences were recovered from about 179 million T cells by an analysis.

The germline V gene encodes CDR1 LNHDA and CDR2 SQIVND (reference sequence). The V end lost 3 bases, the J end lost 3 bases, and 8 bases lay between the germline ends. The CDR3 is made up of 14 amino acids. PCR primers comprised 60 Vbeta and 13 Jbeta primers. Method: immunoSEQ multiplex PCR; TCRdb's copy keeps in-frame clones and lacks some. The sample includes some 120,000 clones, roughly 79% seen only once; the top ten take roughly 3.9%. The sequencing sample was made of PBMCs. The chain has TRBV19 and TRBJ1-4; D is unclear. This receptor was identified in a woman younger than 45 in good health and CMV-seronegative. The DNA of the CDR3 is TGTGCCAGTAGTATCGTCCTACCTAATGAAAAACTGTTTTTT. Translating gives CASSIVLPNEKLFF.